The 23 T cell receptor beta chains given below trace back to one sample, sequenced in a study of T cell repertoires in cytomegalovirus infection. No antigen has been identified for these receptors. TCRdb processed the reads anew with MiXCR; each CDR3 protein has one entry. The top ten clones hold approximately 40% of a sample with 400,000 to 600,000 distinct CDR3 sequences, about 42% of them seen once. The sample was cultured PBMCs, taken from culture after CMV antigen stimulation. These receptors originate from a human donor in good health (CMV status not recorded). Some clones in this sample may be carry-over from other donors' samples.

There are a few counts of this clonotype. The chain is built from TRBV11-2 and TRBJ2-3; D is perhaps TRBD1 (7 bases). The CDR3 is 15 residues long. In germline, CDR1 is SGHAT, CDR2 FQNNGV. V gave up 5 bases and J gave up 6 bases, with 18 bases separating them. The CDR3 loop reads CASSPLRSGGDTQYF. The CDR3 nucleotides are TGTGCCAGCAGCCCCCTGCGGTCAGGGGGGGATACGCAGTATTTT.

This clonotype was observed a few times. This chain connects TRBV12-3 or TRBV12-4 to TRBJ2-5; 7 bases fit TRBD1. The CDR3 length is 15 residues. The ends lost 4 bases at V and 4 bases at J; junction bases unmatched: 9. CDR3 in amino acids: CASSSRGRAGETQYF. DNA of the CDR3: TGTGCCAGCAGTTCTAGGGGGCGGGCGGGAGAGACCCAGTACTTC.

This clonotype was recorded a few times. This sequence joins TRBV7-2 and TRBJ2-1; D is undetermined. Trimming took 3 bases from V and 8 from J, leaving 11 bases between them. Per germline, CDR1 SGHTA and CDR2 FQGNSA. The CDR3 consists of 13 residues. For the CDR3, the DNA is TGTGCCAGCAGCTTTGGTCCCGTCGATGAGCAGTTCTTC. Amino acid sequence: CASSFGPVDEQFF.

CDR3 nucleotides: TGTGCCAGCAGCTTACGACTAGCGGCCGACTACAATGAGCAGTTCTTC. Translated: CASSLRLAADYNEQFF. This sequence joins TRBV11-3 and TRBJ2-1; 9 bases map to TRBD2. Germline lookup yields CDR1 SGHNT and CDR2 YENEEA. V gave up 2 bases and J gave up 3 bases; unmatched junction bases: 5. The CDR3 covers 16 residues.

This clonotype was seen at least ten times. The rearrangement uses TRBV7-2 and TRBJ1-1; D is unclear. Trimming took 4 bases from V and 4 from J, leaving 10 bases between them. This CDR3 has 13 amino acids. CDR1 and CDR2 from the germline V gene are SGHTA and FQGNSA. This CDR3 reads CASSSREGTEAFF. CDR3 coding DNA: TGTGCCAGCAGCTCAAGAGAGGGCACTGAAGCTTTCTTT.

The chain links TRBV27 to TRBJ2-1; D not resolved. The CDR3 extends over 13 amino acids. Trimming removed 0 bases at V and 9 bases at J, with 9 bases between. In germline, CDR1 is MNHEY, CDR2 SMNVEV (reference sequence). CDR3 sequence (DNA): TGTGCCAGCAGTTTATCCGGGCTAGTTGAGCAGTTCTTC. It specifies CASSLSGLVEQFF.

This clonotype has more than one count but fewer than ten. The chain combines TRBV6-8 with TRBJ1-1; D is uncertain. The CDR3 spans 15 residues. Germline V gene sequence: CDR1 MNHGY, CDR2 SAAAGT. Trimming cost V 6 bases and J 4 bases, with 18 bases left between them. The CDR3 loop reads CASSKRGALGTEAFF. CDR3 bases: TGTGCCAGCAGCAAACGCGGCGCTTTGGGCACTGAAGCTTTCTTT.

This clonotype has only a few counts. The V gene is TRBV5-1, the J gene TRBJ2-2; D unclear. The V end was cut by 4 bases, the J end by 8 bases, with 15 bases between. The CDR3 sequence is 14 residues long. The germline gives CDR1 SGHRS, CDR2 YFSETQ. The CDR3 sequence is CASSPQSASGELFF. The CDR3 DNA follows: TGCGCCAGCAGCCCCCAGTCCGCGTCAGGGGAGCTGTTTTTT.

This rearrangement joins TRBV7-9 to TRBJ2-5, with unresolved D. CDR3 length equals 13 residues. Germline CDR1 is SEHNR and CDR2 is FQNEAQ (reference sequence). Trimming left V 6 bases short and J 5 bases short, with 13 bases between. CDR3 DNA sequence: TGTGCCAGCAGTCGCCTCGGGTGGGAGACCCAGTACTTC. It is translated as CASSRLGWETQYF.

V is TRBV12-3 or TRBV12-4 and J is TRBJ1-4; the match to TRBD1 covers 9 bases. The trim removed 7 bases at V and 7 bases at J, leaving 7 bases unmatched. This CDR3 is built from 14 residues. This CDR3 is CASTIQGAGEKLFF. In DNA, the CDR3 is TGTGCCAGCACCATACAGGGGGCCGGTGAAAAACTGTTTTTT.

The rearrangement uses TRBV6-5 and TRBJ1-6; D perhaps matches TRBD1 (5 bases). CDR1 and CDR2 from the germline V gene are MNHEY and SVGAGI. CDR3 length equals 14 residues. Trimming removed 8 bases at V and 6 bases at J, with 14 bases between. In DNA form, the CDR3 reads TGTGCCAGCCACCCGGGGCAGGCTAATTCACCCCTCCACTTT. It translates to CASHPGQANSPLHF.

The V gene is TRBV6-1, the J gene TRBJ1-2, with D unclear. With 2 bases removed from V and 7 bases from J, the gap between germline ends came to 8 bases. The germline CDR1 and CDR2 sequences are MNHNS and SASEGT. The CDR3 is 12 residues long. DNA for the CDR3: TGTGCCAGCAGTGAAAGTACCGCTGGCTACACCTTC. It translates to CASSESTAGYTF.

This clonotype was observed a handful of times. The CDR3 DNA follows: TGTGCCAGCAGCTTAGGGGGGACTAGGGCAGATACGCAGTATTTT. Its protein product is CASSLGGTRADTQYF. The J gene is TRBJ2-3, the V gene TRBV7-2; 8 nucleotides align to TRBD2. V was pared by 1 base and J by 4 bases, with 4 bases of the junction left unmatched. The CDR3 spans 15 residues. Germline V gives CDR1 SGHTA, CDR2 FQGNSA.

The V gene is TRBV6-1, the J gene TRBJ2-3; D may be TRBD2 (5 bases). The germline V gene has CDR1 MNHNS and CDR2 SASEGT. The CDR3 spans 13 residues. V was cut by 1 base and J by 5 bases, with 7 bases left in between. CDR3 sequence (DNA): TGTGCCAGCAGTGAAGGAGGGAGAGATACGCAGTATTTT. Amino acid sequence: CASSEGGRDTQYF.

The V gene is TRBV10-3, the J gene TRBJ2-2; D possibly corresponds to TRBD2 (6 bases). Trimming shortened V by 4 bases and J by 3 bases, and 12 bases separated the two germline ends. Per germline, CDR1 ENHRY and CDR2 SYGVKD. CDR3 length: 15 amino acids. This CDR3 is CAISGGRPHTGELFF. Here the CDR3 DNA reads TGTGCCATCAGTGGAGGGAGGCCCCACACCGGGGAGCTGTTTTTT.

The sample holds one count of this clonotype. The chain employs TRBV4-3 and TRBJ1-2; D remains unclear. V was trimmed by 2 bases and J by 9 bases, leaving 16 bases between them. Germline V lookup: CDR1 LGHNA, CDR2 YSLEER. There are 14 residues in the CDR3. CDR3 in DNA: TGCGCCAGCAGCCAAACAGTTCATATAGGGAGCTACACCTTC. Translated, it gives CASSQTVHIGSYTF.

The V and J genes are TRBV7-8 and TRBJ2-7; TRBD1 might be the D (5 bases). Germline CDR1 SGHVS, CDR2 FQNEAQ. This CDR3 is built from 13 residues. V dropped 5 bases and J dropped 3 bases, with 11 bases sitting between them. CDR3 in DNA: TGTGCCAGCAGCCAAGACAGATACTACGAGCAGTACTTC. Protein product: CASSQDRYYEQYF.

In its sample, this clonotype was seen a few times. CDR3 bases: TGTGCCAGCAGCTACACCGGGAGCCTCAATGAGCAGTTCTTC. Translated: CASSYTGSLNEQFF. The chain links TRBV7-2 to TRBJ2-1, with D possibly TRBD2 on 6 matching bases. V shed 4 bases and J shed 6 bases, with 13 bases lying between them. Germline assignment: CDR1 SGHTA and CDR2 FQGNSA. The CDR3 totals 14 residues.

This chain joins TRBV7-9 and TRBJ2-7; TRBD1 matches at 7 bases. This CDR3 has 16 amino acids. The junction had 12 bases not matched to a gene; V was cut back by 4 bases and J by 3 bases. Germline V gives CDR1 SEHNR, CDR2 FQNEAQ (reference sequence). CDR3 residues: CASSSQTGQIRYEQYF. CDR3 DNA sequence: TGTGCCAGCAGCTCACAGACAGGGCAGATCCGCTACGAGCAGTACTTC.

The chain combines TRBV19 with TRBJ2-3; 8 bases fit TRBD1. Trimming at V came to 9 bases and at J to 4 bases, leaving 3 bases not matched to a gene. Germline CDR1 is LNHDA and CDR2 is SQIVND (reference sequence). The CDR3 covers 12 residues. CDR3 amino acids: CASADRADTQYF. The CDR3, as DNA: TGTGCCAGCGCGGACAGGGCAGATACGCAGTATTTT.

The chain carries TRBV20-1 and TRBJ2-1; possibly TRBD2 for D (5 bases). From germline, CDR1 is DFQATT and CDR2 SNEGSKA (reference sequence). This CDR3 has 16 residues. V gave up 6 bases and J gave up 0 bases, with 18 bases separating them. CDR3: CSAPNRETSSYNEQFF. In DNA, the CDR3 is TGCAGTGCGCCAAACCGGGAAACGAGCTCCTACAATGAGCAGTTCTTC.

This clonotype was picked up a small number of times. The chain uses TRBV6-6 and TRBJ1-1; weak D call: TRBD1 (5 bases). CDR1 and CDR2 from the germline V gene are MNHNY and SVGAGI (reference sequence). CDR3 length equals 17 residues. V was cut by 0 bases and J by 0 bases, with 14 bases left in between. The CDR3 spells CASSYSMAGLMNTEAFF. In DNA, the CDR3 is TGTGCCAGCAGTTACTCAATGGCAGGGCTGATGAACACTGAAGCTTTCTTT.

This clonotype was observed a few times. V is TRBV7-9 and J is TRBJ2-6; D unclear. Germline loops: CDR1 SEHNR, CDR2 FQNEAQ (reference sequence). This CDR3 is built from 17 residues. The V end was cut by 5 bases, the J end by 1 base, with 15 bases between. The CDR3 loop reads CASSPKVAPSGANVLTF. The CDR3 DNA is TGTGCCAGCAGCCCAAAGGTGGCCCCTTCTGGGGCCAACGTCCTGACTTTC.